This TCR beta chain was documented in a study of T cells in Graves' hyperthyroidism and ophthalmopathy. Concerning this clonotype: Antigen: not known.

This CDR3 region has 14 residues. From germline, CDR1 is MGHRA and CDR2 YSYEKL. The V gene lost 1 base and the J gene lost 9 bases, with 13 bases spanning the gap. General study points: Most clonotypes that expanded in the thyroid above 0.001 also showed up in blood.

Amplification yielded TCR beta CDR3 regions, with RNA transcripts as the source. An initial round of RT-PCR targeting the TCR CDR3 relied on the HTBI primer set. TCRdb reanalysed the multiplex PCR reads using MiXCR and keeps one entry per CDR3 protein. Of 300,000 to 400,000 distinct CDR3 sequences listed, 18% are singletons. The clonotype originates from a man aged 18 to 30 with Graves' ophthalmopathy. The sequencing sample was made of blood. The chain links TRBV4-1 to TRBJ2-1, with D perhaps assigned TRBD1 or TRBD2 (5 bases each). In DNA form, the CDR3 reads TGCGCCAGCAGCCAAGGAAAGGGGAGCGGTGAGCAGTTCTTC. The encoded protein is CASSQGKGSGEQFF.